This T cell receptor (beta chain) was sequenced in a study of blood T cell repertoires in COVID-19. Study summary: Samples of COVID-19 (acute and convalescent) were obtained from the United States, Italy and Spain. PBMCs, B-cell-depleted T cells, or T cells were the source of the cDNA or gDNA that made up the material.

All enrollees were roughly 18 to 89 years old and from around 25 US areas. Cohort assignment relied on participant-reported clinical history. With 5 bases removed from V and 5 bases from J, the gap between germline ends came to 24 bases. The CDR3 has 17 amino acids. Germline CDR1 reads SEHNR; CDR2 reads FQNEAQ (reference sequence). The method was immunoSEQ multiplex PCR; TCRdb's version includes in-frame clones alone and lacks a portion of them. This sample has just over 300,000 clones, with approximately 83% found just once. The TCR was taken from a man between 25 and 39 years old who had recovered from COVID-19. The specimen was PBMCs or T cells enriched from blood (not recorded which). This chain joins TRBV7-9 and TRBJ2-5; possibly TRBD1 for D (5 bases). This CDR3 reads CASSPKTETGLGETQYF. DNA for the CDR3: TGTGCCAGCAGCCCTAAGACGGAAACAGGTCTGGGGGAGACCCAGTACTTC. The full variable domain, rest sourced from reference TRBV7-9 and TRBJ2-5, is DTGVSQNPRHKITKRGQNVTFRCDPISEHNRLYWYRQTLGQGPEFLTYFQNEAQLEKSRLLSDRFSAERPKGSFSTLEIQRTEQGDSAMYLCASSPKTETGLGETQYFGPGTRLLVL.